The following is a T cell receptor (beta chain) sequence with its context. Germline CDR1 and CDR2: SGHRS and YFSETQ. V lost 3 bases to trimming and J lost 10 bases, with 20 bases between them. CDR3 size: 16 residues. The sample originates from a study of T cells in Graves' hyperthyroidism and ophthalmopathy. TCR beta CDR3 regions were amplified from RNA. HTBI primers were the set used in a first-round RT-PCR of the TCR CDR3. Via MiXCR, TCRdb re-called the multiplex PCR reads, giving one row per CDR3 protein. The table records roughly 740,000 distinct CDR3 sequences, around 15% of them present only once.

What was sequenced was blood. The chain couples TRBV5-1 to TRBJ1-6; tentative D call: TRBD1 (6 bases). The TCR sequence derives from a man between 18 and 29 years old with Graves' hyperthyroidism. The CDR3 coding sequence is TGCGCCAGCAGCTCGTCTCCGGGGGGGCCAGGATCACCCCTCCACTTT. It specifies CASSSSPGGPGSPLHF. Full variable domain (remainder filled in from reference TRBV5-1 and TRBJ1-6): KAGVTQTPRYLIKTRGQQVTLSCSPISGHRSVSWYQQTPGQGLQFLFEYFSETQRNKGNFPGRFSGRQFSNSRSEMNVSTLELGDSALYLCASSSSPGGPGSPLHFGNGTRLTVT.